In its sample, the clone carrying this TCR beta chain was seen once. This specimen belongs to a study of blood T cell repertoires in COVID-19. The wider study: The samples span acute and convalescent COVID-19 from the United States, Italy and Spain. From T cells, B-cell-depleted T cells, or PBMCs came the material, which was cDNA or gDNA.

The CDR3 runs 14 residues. V shed 5 bases and J 6 bases; nucleotides not matched to a gene: 7. CDR1 is SEHNR, CDR2 FQNEAQ, per germline (reference sequence). As processed by the authors: Reference gene primer amplification gave estimated nucleated cell counts. Assay: immunoSEQ multiplex PCR; the TCRdb copy retains only in-frame clones and omits some. V and J calls and clone size are copied from that table; D and trimming were computed from the DNA. The table has some 150,000 clones, over 75% seen once. V gene TRBV7-9 combines with J gene TRBJ2-3; 8 bases line up with TRBD2. Sequences were obtained from peripheral blood. This receptor was obtained from a middle-aged woman with acute or convalescent COVID-19. The CDR3 bases are TGTGCCAGCAGCATTAGCGGGGTCGGGGATACGCAGTATTTT. This codes for CASSISGVGDTQYF.